This entry lists 4 T cell receptor beta chains sequenced from one sample in a study of regulatory T cells in long-lasting Graves disease. Time point given: persistent/refractory GD, antithyroid drugs over 5 years with positive TRAb. RNA extracted from PBMCs served as the sequencing template. Libraries of TCR beta came from iRepertoire HTBI primers plus Arm-PCR of CDR3 regions. TCRdb independently ran MiXCR on the multiplex PCR reads; one entry per CDR3 protein. This sample has almost 350,000 distinct CDR3 sequences, with roughly a fifth found just once. The sample was peripheral blood mononuclear cells (PBMCs), taken when the disease was refractory, from a patient treated with antithyroid drugs. The origin of the receptors is a female donor with Graves disease.

This clonotype has ten or more counts. The chain joins TRBV27 to TRBJ1-5; 7 positions agree with TRBD1. J lost 7 bases, V lost 6 bases, and 15 bases had no gene match. Germline V gene lookup returns CDR1 MNHEY and CDR2 SMNVEV (reference sequence). The CDR3 extends over 16 amino acids. Here the CDR3 reads CASSSIARGGGQPQHF. For the CDR3, the DNA is TGTGCCAGCAGCTCAATCGCTAGAGGGGGCGGGCAGCCCCAGCATTTT.

The chain couples TRBV19 to TRBJ1-2, with TRBD1 as a possible D gene (6 bases). Trimming removed 10 bases from V and 2 bases from J, with 14 bases in between. This CDR3 region has 13 residues. The germline CDR1 and CDR2 sequences are LNHDA and SQIVND (reference sequence). The CDR3 DNA sequence: TGTGCCATTAACAGGGTAGTAAACTATGGCTACACCTTC. Translating gives CAINRVVNYGYTF.

J is TRBJ2-4 and V is TRBV4-3; 9 nucleotides agree with TRBD1. The V and J ends lost 1 base and 3 bases, in that order; junction bases with no gene match: 7. Germline V lookup: CDR1 LGHNA, CDR2 YSLEER. CDR3 length equals 17 residues. The CDR3 DNA reads TGCGCCAGCAGCCAAGGGACAGGGGCGCTGGGCAAAAACATTCAGTACTTC. This encodes CASSQGTGALGKNIQYF.

This clonotype has a handful of counts. Its ends do not fully match the called genes, so a read error is possible. The chain carries TRBV25-1 and TRBJ1-4, with a possible D match to TRBD1 (6 bases). The germline V gene has CDR1 MGHDK and CDR2 SYGVNS. The CDR3 has 15 amino acids. Written as DNA, the CDR3 is TGTGCCAGCGGTGACCCGACAGGCACTAATGAAAAACTGTTTTTT. Translating gives CASGDPTGTNEKLFF. Full variable domain (missing parts from reference TRBV25-1 and TRBJ1-4): EADIYQTPRYLVIGTGKKITLECSQTMGHDKMYWYQQDPGMELHLIHYSYGVNSTEKGDLSSESTVSRIRTEHFPLTLESARPSHTSQYLCASGDPTGTNEKLFFGSGTQLSVL.